The TCR beta chain described here comes from a study of regulatory T cells in long-lasting Graves disease. Study results and caveats: TCR diversity was lower in persistent than newly diagnosed Graves' disease.

V was pared by 6 bases and J by 1 base, with 8 bases of the junction left unmatched. Germline V CDR1 and CDR2: SQVTM, ANQGSEA. The CDR3 is 14 residues long. Time point specified: persistent/refractory GD, antithyroid drugs over 5 years with positive TRAb. Researchers made the TCR library from RNA that was extracted from PBMCs. An endocrinology department located in Xi'an, China, was where the patients came from. As regards this clonotype: Its matching antigen is unknown.

According to the study, TCR beta libraries were built with iRepertoire HTBI primers and CDR3-region Arm-PCR. In TCRdb, the multiplex PCR reads were re-called with MiXCR into one record per CDR3 protein. The table lists over 650,000 distinct CDR3 sequences, about 30% of them singletons. This sequence was found in a female donor with Graves disease. The rearrangement joins TRBV29-1 to TRBJ1-1; 7 bases are a match to TRBD1. Source: peripheral blood mononuclear cells (PBMCs), taken when the disease was refractory, from a patient treated with antithyroid drugs. CDR3 in DNA: TGCAGCGTGATACAGGGGACGTGGAACACTGAAGCTTTCTTT. This sequence encodes CSVIQGTWNTEAFF.